This T cell receptor beta chain is drawn from a study of early T cells in non-severe SARS-CoV-2 infection (dated by TCRdb to about 2021). Notes on the research overall: Because TCR sequencing was done on bulk RNA from unsorted whole blood, the alpha and beta chains could not be paired. Findings and caveats that apply to the study as a whole: VDJdb matching was skewed toward anti-spike CD8 responses, so virus-specific expansions were likely underestimated and private and CD4 specificities were missed.

From the cysteine through the phenylalanine, the CDR3 covers 15 amino acids. Just the 45-base CDR3 DNA is kept, in frame starting at base 1. V trim: 5 bases; J trim: 2 bases; unmatched bases: 5. The germline V gene (reference sequence) supplies CDR1 SEHNR and CDR2 FQNEAQ. The method was 5' RACE. These reads were obtained on a NextSeq 500. In the TCR library protocol, unique molecular identifiers were attached to individual cDNA molecules to correct for PCR bias and sequencing error. Both TCR alpha and beta chains were sequenced, and tight co-correlation was observed between alpha and beta sequence abundances in each sample. Per the authors' processing: Decombinator V4 was used to annotate TCR sequences for V gene, J gene and CDR3. TCRs were defined as expanded if a significant change between any two time points was detected under a Poisson model with p below 0.0001. Abundances of TCRs were expressed as counts per million after normalisation to the total number of TCRs sequenced in each sample. MAIT TCRs were defined by TRAV1-2 paired with TRAJ12, TRAJ20 or TRAJ33, and iNKT TCRs by TRAV10 paired with TRAJ18. VDJdb, accessed 1 November 2021, was searched for CMV, EBV and SARS-CoV-2 annotated TCRs, excluding TCRs annotated for multiple antigens. Using fastp at Q25 and MiXCR, TCRdb reprocessed the public reads and kept productive beta chains. Every CDR3 protein is listed once, alongside the most common genes and DNA of its rows. The V and J calls were determined by TCRdb, not by the authors. The sample table lists 45,000 to 60,000 distinct CDR3 sequences, more than 9% of them with a count of one. Under 5% of the sample goes to the ten largest clones.

In this sample, this clonotype turned up a few times. No cognate antigen has been identified for it. Per-nucleotide qualities are absent, and no much larger clonotype sits a single base away. Set within a cohort of healthcare workers in London, UK, this nested case-control study involved weekly PCR testing of nasopharyngeal swabs along with blood sampling. Healthcare workers were recruited between 23 and 31 March 2020, during the week of the UK lockdown, and were followed weekly for up to roughly 16 weeks. The source material was whole blood. The receptor was isolated from an adult who was a healthcare worker with PCR-confirmed SARS-CoV-2 infection or an uninfected control (not recorded which). Rearrangement joined TRBV7-9 to TRBJ2-2; 7 junctional bases match TRBD2. Here the CDR3 is given as CASSTRAGNTGELFF. The DNA reads as follows: TGTGCCAGCAGCACTCGAGCGGGAAACACCGGGGAGCTGTTTTTT.